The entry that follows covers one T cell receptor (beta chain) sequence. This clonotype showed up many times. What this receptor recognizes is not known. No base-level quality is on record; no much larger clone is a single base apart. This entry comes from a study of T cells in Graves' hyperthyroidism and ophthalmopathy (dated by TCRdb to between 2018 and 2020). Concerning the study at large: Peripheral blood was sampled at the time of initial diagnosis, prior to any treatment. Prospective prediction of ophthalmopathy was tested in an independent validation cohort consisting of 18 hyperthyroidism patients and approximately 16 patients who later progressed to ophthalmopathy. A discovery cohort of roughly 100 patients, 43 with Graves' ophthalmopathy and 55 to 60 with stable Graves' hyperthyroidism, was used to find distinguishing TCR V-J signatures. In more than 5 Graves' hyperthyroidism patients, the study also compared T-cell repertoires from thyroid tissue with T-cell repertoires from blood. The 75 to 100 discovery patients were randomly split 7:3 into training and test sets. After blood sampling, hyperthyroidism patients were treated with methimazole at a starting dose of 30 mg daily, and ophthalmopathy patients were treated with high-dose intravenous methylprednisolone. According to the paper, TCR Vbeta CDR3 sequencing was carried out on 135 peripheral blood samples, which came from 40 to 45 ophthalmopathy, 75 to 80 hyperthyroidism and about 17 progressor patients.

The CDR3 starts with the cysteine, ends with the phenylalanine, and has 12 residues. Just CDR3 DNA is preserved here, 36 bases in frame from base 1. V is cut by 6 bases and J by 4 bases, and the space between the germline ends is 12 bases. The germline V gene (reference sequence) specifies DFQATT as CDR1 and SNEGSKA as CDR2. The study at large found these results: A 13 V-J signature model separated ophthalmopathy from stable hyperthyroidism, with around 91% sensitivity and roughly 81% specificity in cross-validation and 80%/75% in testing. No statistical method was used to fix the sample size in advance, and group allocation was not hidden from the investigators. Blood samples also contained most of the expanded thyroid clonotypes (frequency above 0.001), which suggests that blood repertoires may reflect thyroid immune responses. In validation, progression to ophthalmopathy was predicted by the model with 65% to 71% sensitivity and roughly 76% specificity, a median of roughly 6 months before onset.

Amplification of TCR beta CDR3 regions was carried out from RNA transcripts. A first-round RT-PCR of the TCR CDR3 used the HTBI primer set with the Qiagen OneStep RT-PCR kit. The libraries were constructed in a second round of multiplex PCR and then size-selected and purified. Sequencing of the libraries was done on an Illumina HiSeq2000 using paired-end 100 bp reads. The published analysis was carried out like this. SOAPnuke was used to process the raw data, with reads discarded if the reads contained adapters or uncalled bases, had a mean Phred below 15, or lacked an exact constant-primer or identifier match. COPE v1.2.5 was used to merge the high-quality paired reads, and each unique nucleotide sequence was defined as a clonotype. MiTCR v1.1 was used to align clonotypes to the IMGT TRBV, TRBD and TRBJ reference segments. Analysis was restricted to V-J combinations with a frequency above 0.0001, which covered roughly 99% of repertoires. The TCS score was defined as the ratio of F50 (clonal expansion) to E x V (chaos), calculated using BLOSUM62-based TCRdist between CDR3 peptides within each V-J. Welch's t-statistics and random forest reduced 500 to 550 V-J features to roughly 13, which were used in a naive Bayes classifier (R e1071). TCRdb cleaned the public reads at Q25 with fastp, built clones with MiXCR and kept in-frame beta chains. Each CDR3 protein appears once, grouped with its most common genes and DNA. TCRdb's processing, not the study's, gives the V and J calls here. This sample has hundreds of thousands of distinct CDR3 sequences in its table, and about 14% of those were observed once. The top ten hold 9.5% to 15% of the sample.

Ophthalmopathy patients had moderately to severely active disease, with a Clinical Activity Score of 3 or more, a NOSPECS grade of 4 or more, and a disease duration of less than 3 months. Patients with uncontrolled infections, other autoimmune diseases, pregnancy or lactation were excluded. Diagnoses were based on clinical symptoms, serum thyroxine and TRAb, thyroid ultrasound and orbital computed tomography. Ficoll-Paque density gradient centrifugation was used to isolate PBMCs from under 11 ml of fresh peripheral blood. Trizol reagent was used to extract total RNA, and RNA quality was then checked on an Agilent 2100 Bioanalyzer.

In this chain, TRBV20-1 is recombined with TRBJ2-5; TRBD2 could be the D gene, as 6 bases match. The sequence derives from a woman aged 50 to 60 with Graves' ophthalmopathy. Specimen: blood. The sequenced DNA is TGCAGTGCGCAGACTAGATCAGAGACCCAGTACTTC. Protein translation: CSAQTRSETQYF.